The present TCR beta chain was sequenced within a study of shared clonotypes between healthy human individuals. Study-level findings and limits: Compared with memory subsets, naive subsets generally had larger estimated richness. Donor clonotype sharing was expected to depend on sequencing depth.

Trimming at V came to 1 base and at J to 1 base, leaving 4 bases not matched to a gene. Germline CDR1 reads SGHRS; CDR2 reads YFSETQ. The CDR3 length is 16 residues. Sequenced by immunoSEQ multiplex PCR; TCRdb stores in-frame clones only, minus some. The table includes approximately 1.5 million clones, nearly 99% detected once. With regard to this clone: Its antigen is still unknown.

Material: naive CD4+ T cells sorted from blood. Subset noted: CD45RA+ positively selected. The chain carries TRBV5-1 and TRBJ2-3; 9 bases match TRBD2. This receptor was identified in a man aged 30 to 45 in good health. In DNA form, the CDR3 reads TGCGCCAGCAGCTTGTACGCGGGAGGGGGCACAGATACGCAGTATTTT. This codes for CASSLYAGGGTDTQYF.